This record covers a single TCR beta chain. Its antigen is currently unknown. This sample is part of a study of shared clonotypes between healthy human individuals. Study-level background: In total, the donors were two women and three men aged 18 to 49. Overall study findings and caveats: What naive subsets generally showed was a larger estimated richness than memory subsets showed. It was the non-shared clonotypes that had lower generation probabilities than clonotypes shared by all four donors.

Replicate PCRs from sorted subsets contained roughly 220 ng DNA, which is 30,000 to 35,000 T cell genomes. Produced via immunoSEQ multiplex PCR; TCRdb's table is partial and in-frame only. The table lists over a million clones, approximately 80% of them singletons. This CDR3 comprises 14 residues. Germline V gives CDR1 SGHAT, CDR2 FQNNGV. Unmatched junction bases numbered 7, after V lost 3 bases and J lost 8 bases. The sample was memory CD4+ T cells from PBMCs. Subset defined: CD45RA-negative fraction. This sequence originates from a man between 18 and 35 years old in good health. Some clones in this sample may be carry-over from other donors' samples. The chain uses TRBV11-2 and TRBJ2-1, with 7 nucleotides matching TRBD1. The CDR3 region is CASSFDRDIDEQFF. CDR3 DNA sequence: TGTGCCAGCAGCTTTGACAGGGATATCGATGAGCAGTTCTTC.